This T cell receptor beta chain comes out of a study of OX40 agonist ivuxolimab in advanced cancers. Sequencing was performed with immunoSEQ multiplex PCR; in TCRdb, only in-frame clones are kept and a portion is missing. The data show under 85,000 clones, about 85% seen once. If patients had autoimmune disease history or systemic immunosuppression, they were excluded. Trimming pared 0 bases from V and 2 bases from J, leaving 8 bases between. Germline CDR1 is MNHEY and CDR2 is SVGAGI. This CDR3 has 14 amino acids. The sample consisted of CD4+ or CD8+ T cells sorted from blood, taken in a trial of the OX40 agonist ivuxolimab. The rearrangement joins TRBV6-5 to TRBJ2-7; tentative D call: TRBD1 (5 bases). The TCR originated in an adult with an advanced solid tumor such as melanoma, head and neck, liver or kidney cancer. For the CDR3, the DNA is TGTGCCAGCAGTTACTCGAGACAGCCCTACGAGCAGTACTTC. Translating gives CASSYSRQPYEQYF.